The rows below give T cell receptor beta chains drawn from one sample of a study of blood T cell repertoires in COVID-19. TCRdb keeps only in-frame clones here, not all; method: immunoSEQ multiplex PCR. The sample includes about 160,000 clones, around 80% of them seen just once. The sample comprised PBMCs or T cells enriched from blood (not recorded which). The receptors originated from an older woman who had recovered from COVID-19. The CDR3 runs from the conserved cysteine through the conserved F or W. The D gene is left open where the match is weak. Expanded clones get a size class; other rows say once, few or many, or leave the size out.

TGTGCCAGCAGTTCGACAGCGACCTATGGCTACACCTTC	CASSSTATYGYTF	TRBV12-3/TRBV12-4	TRBJ1-2	.	few
TGTGCCAGCAGTCACATCCCCCAGGGGGGCTATGGCTACACCTTC	CASSHIPQGGYGYTF	TRBV27	TRBJ1-2	TRBD1	.
TGCGCCAGCAGCTTGGCAGGGGGCGCCTATAATTCACCCCTCCACTTT	CASSLAGGAYNSPLHF	TRBV5-1	TRBJ1-6	TRBD1	.
TGTGCCAGCTCTCCTAACGGTTACGAGCAGTACTTC	CASSPNGYEQYF	TRBV18	TRBJ2-7	.	.
TGCGCCAGCAGCTTGGTAGTCGGCTCTGGGGCCAACGTCCTGACTTTC	CASSLVVGSGANVLTF	TRBV5-1	TRBJ2-6	.	.
TGTGCCAGCAGCAATACCCCTTGGGCGGGTTCACAGGGGGCTCAAACCGGGGAGCTGTTTTTT	CASSNTPWAGSQGAQTGELFF	TRBV21-1	TRBJ2-2	.	once
TGCGCCAGCAGCTTGGTACAGGGGGCTTCGGAAGCTTTCTTT	CASSLVQGASEAFF	TRBV5-1	TRBJ1-1	TRBD1	.
TGTGCCAGCAGTTTATCCGGCAGAAACAGCTATGGCTACACCTTC	CASSLSGRNSYGYTF	TRBV27	TRBJ1-2	.	many
TGCGCCAGCAGCGCCTATCTAAGTACTAGCGGGGGGGCAGGAGATACGCAGTATTTT	CASSAYLSTSGGAGDTQYF	TRBV5-1	TRBJ2-3	TRBD2	once
TGTGCCAGCAGCGCTCAGGGCCCCGGGGAGACCCAGTACTTC	CASSAQGPGETQYF	TRBV7-3	TRBJ2-5	.	.
TGCGCCAGCAGCTTGGGGCCGGGCGGGGAGCTGTTTTTT	CASSLGPGGELFF	TRBV5-1	TRBJ2-2	.	.
TGTGCCTGGAGTGTGGACATGGCCTACGAGCAGTACTTC	CAWSVDMAYEQYF	TRBV30	TRBJ2-7	.	.
TGTGCCAGTAATCCGGGGGGACATTATAGCAATCAGCCCCAGCATTTT	CASNPGGHYSNQPQHF	TRBV19	TRBJ1-5	.	few
TGCGCCAGCAGCTTGACCCGGGGCTCCTACGAGCAGTACTTC	CASSLTRGSYEQYF	TRBV5-1	TRBJ2-7	.	.
TGTGCCAGCAGTTTACGGGGGGGCGGCTCCTATAATTCACCCCTCCACTTT	CASSLRGGGSYNSPLHF	TRBV28	TRBJ1-6	.	.
TGTGCCATCAGTGAGTCCCCAAGGGGTGGCACTGAAGCTTTCTTT	CAISESPRGGTEAFF	TRBV10-3	TRBJ1-1	.	.
TGCGCCAGCAGCCAAGACCAGGGGCGGCAGCCCCAGCATTTT	CASSQDQGRQPQHF	TRBV4-1	TRBJ1-5	.	many
TGTGCTAGCTCGGGACAGGGGAACTATGGCTACACCTTC	CASSGQGNYGYTF	TRBV12-5	TRBJ1-2	TRBD1	.
TGTGCCAGCAGCCCGGACAGGGTTGAATCTTTCTTT	CASSPDRVESFF	TRBV13	TRBJ1-1	TRBD1	.
TGCGCCAGCAGCCAAGAAAGACTGGGGCGGAATGAGCAGTTCTTC	CASSQERLGRNEQFF	TRBV4-1	TRBJ2-1	.	few
TGTGCCAGCAGCCAAGTTCGAGGGCCGCAAGAGACCCAGTACTTC	CASSQVRGPQETQYF	TRBV14	TRBJ2-5	.	.
TGTGCCAGCAGCCGTCTAGGGGCAGCGGGGGGAGAGCAGTACTTC	CASSRLGAAGGEQYF	TRBV11-2	TRBJ2-7	TRBD2	.
TGCGCCAGCAGCCAAGCGGGGACAGGGGGCACTGAAGCTTTCTTT	CASSQAGTGGTEAFF	TRBV4-1	TRBJ1-1	TRBD1	.
TGTGCCAGCAGTGAATCCTTCGGCAGGGATGGCTACACCTTC	CASSESFGRDGYTF	TRBV6-1	TRBJ1-2	.	.
TGTGCCAGCAGCAGGGGAGGAAACACCATATATTTT	CASSRGGNTIYF	TRBV9	TRBJ1-3	.	.
TGTGCCAGCAGTTACTCCTCCGGACAGGCAGGTCATGAGCAGTTCTTC	CASSYSSGQAGHEQFF	TRBV6-6	TRBJ2-1	TRBD1	.
TGTGCCAGCAGCTCCGGGCACGGGGTAGTAAATTCACCCCTCCACTTT	CASSSGHGVVNSPLHF	TRBV7-2	TRBJ1-6	.	.
TGCGCCAGCAGCTTAGGGACTAGCGGGGGAGTCGGGGAGACCCAGTACTTC	CASSLGTSGGVGETQYF	TRBV5-1	TRBJ2-5	TRBD2	.
TGTGCCAGCAGTTACTCGATCCAGGGAAGGGGCTACACCTTC	CASSYSIQGRGYTF	TRBV6-2/TRBV6-3	TRBJ1-2	.	.
TGTGCCTGGAGTGTTGTCCAGACGGGCGGGGAGCTGTTTTTT	CAWSVVQTGGELFF	TRBV30	TRBJ2-2	.	once
TGTGCCAGCACCTTTTCAGGGGAAGGCTACACCTTC	CASTFSGEGYTF	TRBV6-5	TRBJ1-2	.	.
TGTGCCACCAGTGATTCTCGGGCAGGGGACCGGAATCAGCCCCAGCATTTT	CATSDSRAGDRNQPQHF	TRBV24-1	TRBJ1-5	.	.
TGTGCCAGCAGCTTACGGGGGGAACCTCAGCCCCAGCATTTT	CASSLRGEPQPQHF	TRBV7-9	TRBJ1-5	.	.
TGTGCCACCAGGGTTTTAGGGGGGGGTGGAGGGCAGTACTTC	CATRVLGGGGGQYF	TRBV24-1	TRBJ2-7	.	once
TGTGCCAGCAGTCGCCGGGACTCTACCTACGAGCAGTACTTC	CASSRRDSTYEQYF	TRBV27	TRBJ2-7	.	.
TGTGCCAGCAGCCGGGGAAGGTCCCAAGAGACCCAGTACTTC	CASSRGRSQETQYF	TRBV5-8	TRBJ2-5	.	.
TGCGCCAGCAGATGGGGCCACAGCTCCTACGAGCAGTACTTC	CASRWGHSSYEQYF	TRBV10-2	TRBJ2-7	.	.
TGTGCCAGCAGCCCGGGGGGGTCAAACCAAGAGACCCAGTACTTC	CASSPGGSNQETQYF	TRBV3-1/TRBV3-2	TRBJ2-5	TRBD2	.
TGTGCCAGCAGCCCACAGGGGATGGCTCACGAGCAGTACTTC	CASSPQGMAHEQYF	TRBV2	TRBJ2-7	TRBD1	.
TGTGCCAGCAGTCCCCGACAGGGGGCGAGGGGCTACACCTTC	CASSPRQGARGYTF	TRBV6-5	TRBJ1-2	TRBD1	.
TGCAGTGTCCCGGACACCTACGAGCAGTACTTC	CSVPDTYEQYF	TRBV20-1	TRBJ2-7	.	.
TGCGCCAGCAGCTTTCGGGGGGAAAGGTGGGAAGAGACCCAGTACTTC	CASSFRGERWEETQYF	TRBV5-1	TRBJ2-5	TRBD2	.
TGTGCCAGCAGCTTAGGGGACAGGGGCAATGAGCAGTTCTTC	CASSLGDRGNEQFF	TRBV7-8	TRBJ2-1	TRBD1	.
TGCAGCGTTGCCCGACAGGGTTCGATGAACACTGAAGCTTTCTTT	CSVARQGSMNTEAFF	TRBV29-1	TRBJ1-1	TRBD1	.
TGTGCCAGCAGCCAAGGGGGCGGCCGGGCCCCGTATTTT	CASSQGGGRAPYF	TRBV3-1/TRBV3-2	TRBJ2-3	.	.
TGTGCCACCAGCAGGTCTAGTATAGGGAGGGCTCCTGGCTACACCTTC	CATSRSSIGRAPGYTF	TRBV15	TRBJ1-2	.	.
TGCGCCAGCAGCTCGGGGGGGCTCGGTCTAGAGACCCAGTACTTC	CASSSGGLGLETQYF	TRBV5-1	TRBJ2-5	TRBD2	.
TGTGCCAGCAGTTCCCCGGTCAGGGGAAGGTATGGCTACACCTTC	CASSSPVRGRYGYTF	TRBV6-5	TRBJ1-2	.	.